This T cell receptor beta chain stems from a study of T cell repertoires in cytomegalovirus infection. Whole-study context: From public TCR beta signatures came an indication of both CMV infection and matching HLA type.

In TCRdb, the reads were re-called with MiXCR into one record per CDR3 protein. The data show 750,000 to 900,000 distinct CDR3 sequences, 25% to 35% seen once. V was cut by 0 bases and J by 2 bases, with 7 bases left in between. Germline V gene lookup returns CDR1 MNHEY and CDR2 SVGAGI. This CDR3 is built from 14 residues. Concerning this clonotype: Its target is not known.

This chain joins TRBV6-5 and TRBJ1-2; no reliable D call. The sample consisted of cultured CD8+ T cells from PBMCs, taken from culture after CMV antigen stimulation. The clonotype was recovered from a human donor in good health (CMV status not recorded). Some clones in this sample may be carry-over from other donors' samples. The CDR3 reads CASSYSVSNYGYTF. CDR3 in DNA: TGTGCCAGCAGTTACTCCGTCAGCAACTATGGCTACACCTTC.